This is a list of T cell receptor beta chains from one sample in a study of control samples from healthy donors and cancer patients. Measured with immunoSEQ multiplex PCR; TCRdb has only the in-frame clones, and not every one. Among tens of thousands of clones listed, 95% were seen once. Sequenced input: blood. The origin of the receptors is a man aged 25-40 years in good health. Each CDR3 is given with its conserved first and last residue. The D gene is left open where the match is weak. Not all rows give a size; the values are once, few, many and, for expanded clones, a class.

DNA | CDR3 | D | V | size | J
TGTGCCAGCAGCCCACTCGACAGAAACTACTATAATTCACCCCTCCACTTT | CASSPLDRNYYNSPLHF | NA | TRBV9 | NA | TRBJ1-6
TGTGCCAGCAGCTTCGGGTCGAACTATGGCTACACCTTC | CASSFGSNYGYTF | NA | TRBV6-5 | NA | TRBJ1-2
TGTGCCAGCAGCTTAGGAAGGGATCAGCCCCAGCATTTT | CASSLGRDQPQHF | NA | TRBV7-2 | NA | TRBJ1-5
TGTGCCAGTAGTCCCCCCGGGACAGCGAACACTGAAGCTTTCTTT | CASSPPGTANTEAFF | TRBD1 | TRBV19 | NA | TRBJ1-1
TGTGCCAGCAGTGAACACGGGGGGGACAAAAACATTCAGTACTTC | CASSEHGGDKNIQYF | TRBD2 | TRBV6-1 | NA | TRBJ2-4
TGTGCCAGCAGTGAAGGGGCACAGGTCGCGGGCTACACCTTC | CASSEGAQVAGYTF | NA | TRBV6-1 | NA | TRBJ1-2
TGTGCCAGCAGTGAGTGGGCTAGCGGATACTACGAGCAGTACTTC | CASSEWASGYYEQYF | TRBD2 | TRBV6-1 | NA | TRBJ2-7
TGTGCCACCAGTGATTCCAGGCAGGGGTTGACTGAAGCTTTCTTT | CATSDSRQGLTEAFF | NA | TRBV24-1 | NA | TRBJ1-1
TGTGCCAGCAGCTCCCTAACCGGGACAGGGAACACTGAAGCTTTCTTT | CASSSLTGTGNTEAFF | TRBD1 | TRBV5-4 | NA | TRBJ1-1
TGTGCCAGCAGCTCCTCTCCGGAACTGGTGACCTACGAGCAGTACTTC | CASSSSPELVTYEQYF | NA | TRBV7-8 | NA | TRBJ2-7
TGTGCCAGCAGCCGGACAGGGGGCGGTATAAGGTCCTACAATGAGCAGTTCTTC | CASSRTGGGIRSYNEQFF | TRBD1 | TRBV11-2 | NA | TRBJ2-1
TGTGCCAGCAGTTTATATGGGACAAGGGGCAATCAGCCCCAGCATTTT | CASSLYGTRGNQPQHF | NA | TRBV28 | NA | TRBJ1-5
TGTGCCAGCAGCGAGACAGGGAGCACAGATACGCAGTATTTT | CASSETGSTDTQYF | TRBD1 | TRBV6-6 | NA | TRBJ2-3
TGTGCCAGCAGTTTATGGACAGGGGATGGCAATCAGCCCCAGCATTTT | CASSLWTGDGNQPQHF | TRBD1 | TRBV27 | NA | TRBJ1-5
TGTGCCAGTACGGGTCGACAGGGCCCTAACACCGGGGAGCTGTTTTTT | CASTGRQGPNTGELFF | TRBD1 | TRBV19 | NA | TRBJ2-2
TGTGCCAGCAGGACTAGCGGCAGCACAGATACGCAGTATTTT | CASRTSGSTDTQYF | TRBD2 | TRBV25-1 | NA | TRBJ2-3
TGTGCCAGCAGTCCGACTAGCGGGGAGATATATACGCAGTATTTT | CASSPTSGEIYTQYF | TRBD2 | TRBV6-2/TRBV6-3 | once | TRBJ2-3
TGTGCCAGCAGTATCTCTAGCGGGAGGGCCCTGGGTGAGCAGTTCTTC | CASSISSGRALGEQFF | TRBD2 | TRBV27 | NA | TRBJ2-1